The clone carrying this T cell receptor (beta chain) was counted between two and nine times. Its antigen remains unknown. V lost 4 bases, J lost 4 bases, and 16 bases lay in between. CDR3 size: 15 residues. This entry belongs to a study of T cell repertoires in cytomegalovirus infection. Study-wide background: Public TCR beta signatures indicated both CMV infection and matching HLA type. General study points: HLA-C-restricted CMV clonotypes gave the most frequent clonotype in two of eight donors. Accumulated public TCR beta family frequency recognized individuals carrying CMV together with the relevant HLA.

One entry per CDR3 protein results from TCRdb running MiXCR on the reads. The sample carries roughly 500,000 distinct CDR3 sequences, about 11% recorded once. The TCR originated in a human donor in good health (CMV status not recorded). Some clones in this sample may be carry-over from other donors' samples. The sequencing sample was made of PBMCs. The rearrangement links TRBV23-1 to TRBJ1-1; unclear D gene. TRBV23-1 is an open reading frame, and its role is uncertain. The CDR3 protein is CASSLGKPAVTEAFF. The CDR3 bases are TGCGCCAGCAGTCTTGGCAAACCGGCGGTCACTGAAGCTTTCTTT.